This T cell receptor beta chain was documented in a study of shared clonotypes between healthy human individuals. Findings and limits, study-wide: Researchers sampled only blood; tissue repertoires likely differ. How much donors shared clonotypes was expected to be affected by sequencing depth. A limitation of the genetic and exposure-history diversity represented arose from few donors.

V was trimmed by 3 bases and J by 7 bases, leaving 16 bases between them. CDR1 MNHNS and CDR2 SASEGT come from the germline V gene. CDR3 length equals 15 residues. Measured with immunoSEQ multiplex PCR; TCRdb has only the in-frame clones, and not every one. The sample lists some 2.1 million clones; 90% to 95% were seen once. Remarks on this clone: Its antigen remains unknown.

V and J are TRBV6-1 and TRBJ2-4; a weak D match, TRBD1 (5 bases). The TCR sequence derives from a man younger than 35 in good health. Material for sequencing was naive CD4+ T cells sorted from blood. The subset here: CD45RA+ positively selected. The CDR3 region is CASSDRPGQGNIQYF. The CDR3 DNA reads TGTGCCAGCAGTGATAGGCCAGGGCAGGGCAACATTCAGTACTTC.